One and the same sample provided the 22 T cell receptor beta chains below, sequenced in a study of beta chain features in type 1 diabetes. Expressed TCRB transcripts were sequenced because the entire RNA isolate underwent reverse transcription. Some clones are missing from TCRdb's copy, which holds only in-frame ones; the method was immunoSEQ multiplex PCR. Among hundreds of thousands of clones, 7.5% to 10% were seen once, and the ten largest hold under 0.035%. The specimen sequenced was naive CD4+ T cells from blood. The receptor set was obtained from a young woman in good health.

The rearrangement joins TRBV2 to TRBJ1-1; 8 bases are shared with TRBD1. CDR3 size: 12 residues. CDR1 is SNHLY, CDR2 FYNNEI, per germline. Unmatched junction bases numbered 3, after V lost 6 bases and J lost 6 bases. The chain's CDR3 is CASSGQGSEAFF. The CDR3 DNA reads TGTGCCAGCAGCGGACAGGGTTCTGAAGCTTTCTTT.

The chain links TRBV6-5 to TRBJ1-5, with 7 bases aligning to TRBD1. V gave up 4 bases and J gave up 5 bases; unmatched junction bases: 8. The CDR3 contains 15 residues. The germline V gene has CDR1 MNHEY and CDR2 SVGAGI. DNA for the CDR3: TGTGCCAGCAGTTCGGGACAGTGGGGATATCAGCCCCAGCATTTT. Amino acids: CASSSGQWGYQPQHF.

This clone was seen more than once but under ten times. The CDR3 DNA reads TGTGCCAGCAGCCAACTAGCGGCCCTATCCAATGAGCAGTTCTTC. Its protein product is CASSQLAALSNEQFF. The chain combines TRBV11-2 with TRBJ2-1, with 8 bases lining up with TRBD2. Trimming removed 5 bases from V and 6 bases from J; junction bases left unmatched: 9. The CDR3 covers 15 residues. The germline CDR1 and CDR2 sequences are SGHAT and FQNNGV.

This clone was detected only a few times. This chain connects TRBV12-5 to TRBJ1-2, with D uncertain. Germline CDR1 and CDR2: LGHNT and FRNRAP. This CDR3 has 16 residues. Trimming shortened V by 2 bases and J by 6 bases, and 19 bases separated the two germline ends. In nucleotides, the CDR3 is TGTGCTAGTGGTTTGAGAGGGCCCGGTTGGGCTGATGGCTACACCTTC. Translated: CASGLRGPGWADGYTF.

The V and J genes are TRBV11-2 and TRBJ1-2; 7 nucleotides align to TRBD1. Germline assignment: CDR1 SGHAT and CDR2 FQNNGV. This CDR3 has 15 residues. The junction had 13 bases not matched to a gene; V was cut back by 4 bases and J by 8 bases. The CDR3 DNA sequence: TGTGCCAGCAGCTCGCTTCGGACAGGCTGGAGGGGCTACACCTTC. This sequence encodes CASSSLRTGWRGYTF.

This clone was seen more than once but under ten times. The chain uses TRBV6-5 and TRBJ1-3; no definite D call. V gave up 0 bases and J gave up 3 bases, with 6 bases separating them. CDR3 length: 14 amino acids. Germline CDR1 and CDR2: MNHEY and SVGAGI. CDR3 in DNA: TGTGCCAGCAGTTACTCGAACAGTGGAAACACCATATATTTT. It is translated as CASSYSNSGNTIYF.

A few counts support this clone. The chain employs TRBV19 and TRBJ2-5, with D uncertain. Germline lookup yields CDR1 LNHDA and CDR2 SQIVND (reference sequence). Trimming pared 2 bases from V and 5 bases from J, leaving 12 bases between. The CDR3 runs 14 residues. This CDR3 reads CASSIRDLAETQYF. Written as DNA, the CDR3 is TGTGCCAGTAGTATACGAGACTTGGCGGAGACCCAGTACTTC.

This clone was seen a few times. As DNA, the CDR3 is TGCGCCAGCAGCTTGGACGCAGGGGGAGATTCACCCCTCCACTTT. Amino acids: CASSLDAGGDSPLHF. The V and J genes are TRBV5-1 and TRBJ1-6, with 7 bases matching TRBD1. CDR3 length: 15 amino acids. With V trimmed by 0 bases and J by 8 bases, 5 bases remained unmatched. From germline, CDR1 is SGHRS and CDR2 YFSETQ.

This clone has a handful of counts. This CDR3 reads CASSYLRQGSNQPQHF. In nucleotides, the CDR3 is TGTGCCAGCAGTTATCTTCGACAGGGGAGCAATCAGCCCCAGCATTTT. This sequence joins TRBV2 and TRBJ1-5; 8 nucleotides agree with TRBD1. V shed 5 bases, J shed 1 base, and the junction held 7 bases outside the gene matches. Germline loops: CDR1 SNHLY, CDR2 FYNNEI. The CDR3 runs to 16 residues.

The chain links TRBV5-1 to TRBJ1-5, with D unresolved. Germline CDR1 and CDR2: SGHRS and YFSETQ. V lost 2 bases and J 3 bases, leaving 6 bases between the germline ends. The CDR3 totals 13 residues. CDR3 amino acids: CASSLQINQPQHF. The CDR3 DNA reads TGCGCCAGCAGCTTACAGATCAATCAGCCCCAGCATTTT.

This sequence joins TRBV29-1 and TRBJ2-7; 11 bases map to TRBD1. CDR3 length: 13 amino acids. V lost 3 bases to trimming and J lost 2 bases; unmatched junction nucleotides: 0. Germline CDR1 SQVTM, CDR2 ANQGSEA. DNA of the CDR3: TGCAGCGTTGAGGGACAGGGGGCCTACGAGCAGTACTTC. This translates into CSVEGQGAYEQYF.

The chain employs TRBV19 and TRBJ2-1, with D possibly matching TRBD1 (5 bases). The CDR3 covers 14 residues. Germline CDR1 is LNHDA and CDR2 is SQIVND (reference sequence). The germline V and J ends were trimmed by 3 bases and 4 bases, with 10 bases remaining between them. As DNA, the CDR3 is TGTGCCAGTAGTATTCTCGCAGGGTACAATGAGCAGTTCTTC. Residues: CASSILAGYNEQFF.

This clone was found a few times. The genes are TRBV19 and TRBJ2-2, with 7 bases aligning to TRBD1. The CDR3 is 16 amino acids. Germline loops: CDR1 LNHDA, CDR2 SQIVND (reference sequence). With 1 base clipped from V and 3 bases from J, the junction kept 5 bases outside the gene matches. CDR3 protein: CASSIAGQLDTGELFF. DNA of the CDR3: TGTGCCAGTAGTATAGCGGGACAGTTGGACACCGGGGAGCTGTTTTTT.

This clone was observed a handful of times. The CDR3 sequence is CASARVSNTGELFF. The CDR3 DNA is TGCGCCAGCGCACGAGTTTCGAACACCGGGGAGCTGTTTTTT. This chain uses TRBV5-1 with TRBJ2-2; D not certain. The V end was cut by 7 bases, the J end by 0 bases, with 10 bases between. Germline CDR1 SGHRS, CDR2 YFSETQ. The CDR3 has 14 residues.

The table lists this clone with many counts. The genes are TRBV30 and TRBJ2-5, with no clear D. In germline, CDR1 is GTSNPN, CDR2 SVGIG (reference sequence). The CDR3 has 11 amino acids. The ends were cut back, 0 bases at V and 6 bases at J, with 5 bases in the middle. The CDR3 loop is CAWSVLKTQYF. The CDR3 DNA reads TGTGCCTGGAGTGTACTGAAGACCCAGTACTTC.

This chain uses TRBV4-2 with TRBJ2-6; 12 nucleotides line up with TRBD1. The CDR3 consists of 18 residues. The germline V gene has CDR1 LGHNA and CDR2 YNFKEQ. V lost 0 bases, J lost 3 bases, and 3 bases stayed unmatched. DNA for the CDR3: TGTGCCAGCAGCCAAGAGGGACAGGGGGCGGATGGGGCCAACGTCCTGACTTTC. Translation: CASSQEGQGADGANVLTF.

The chain links TRBV5-4 to TRBJ2-7; D might be TRBD1 (5 bases). This CDR3 contains 15 residues. CDR1 and CDR2 from the germline V gene are SGHNT and YYREEE (reference sequence). V lost 2 bases and J lost 7, with 19 bases in between. CDR3: CASSFSAGAAGEQYF. For the CDR3, the DNA is TGTGCCAGCAGCTTCTCCGCTGGGGCAGCCGGGGAGCAGTACTTC.

This chain joins TRBV5-1 and TRBJ2-7, with 8 bases that match TRBD1. The V segment lost 4 bases and the J segment 1 base; nucleotides outside the gene matches: 7. The CDR3 is 15 amino acids. Per germline, CDR1 SGHRS and CDR2 YFSETQ. CDR3 in DNA: TGCGCCAGCAGCCCGGGACAGGACCCTTCCTACGAGCAGTACTTC. Its translation is CASSPGQDPSYEQYF.

This clone was found a few times. The chain combines TRBV11-2 with TRBJ2-4; the D gene is possibly TRBD2 (6 bases). The CDR3 is 15 amino acids. Germline values: CDR1 SGHAT, CDR2 FQNNGV. The V end was cut by 5 bases, the J end by 3 bases, with 14 bases between. CDR3 protein: CASSAGSSVKNIQYF. CDR3 nucleotides: TGTGCCAGCAGCGCGGGATCGTCGGTCAAAAACATTCAGTACTTC.

This clone was counted only a few times. The rearrangement joins TRBV5-1 to TRBJ2-7, with a weak D call TRBD2 (6 bases). The germline CDR1 and CDR2 sequences are SGHRS and YFSETQ. The CDR3 is 12 amino acids. The V and J ends lost 4 bases and 7 bases respectively, with 12 bases between them. The CDR3: CASSRELGEQYF. Written as DNA, the CDR3 is TGCGCCAGCAGCCGGGAGCTCGGAGAGCAGTACTTC.

The J gene is TRBJ2-5, the V gene TRBV2, with TRBD1 matching over 11 bases. Germline values: CDR1 SNHLY, CDR2 FYNNEI. V shed 4 bases and J 3 bases; nucleotides not matched to a gene: 4. This CDR3 is 15 amino acids long. The CDR3 loop reads CASSVWDRGKETQYF. DNA of the CDR3: TGTGCCAGCAGTGTTTGGGACAGGGGGAAAGAGACCCAGTACTTC.

This clone was recorded at least ten times. The chain recombines TRBV7-9 with TRBJ2-7, with TRBD2 matching 11 bases. V lost 4 bases, J lost 1 base, and 3 bases stayed unmatched. The germline CDR1 and CDR2 sequences are SEHNR and FQNEAQ (reference sequence). This CDR3 contains 15 residues. The CDR3 region has the DNA TGTGCCAGCAGCTCCCTAGCGGGAGGATCCTACGAGCAGTACTTC. This gives the protein CASSSLAGGSYEQYF.